The 22 T cell receptor beta chains reported below all come from one sample, sequenced in a study of circulating CD8 cells and anti-PD-1 response in melanoma. From live CD3+CD8+TCRalphabeta+ cells, four PD-1 and/or TIGIT subsets were sorted. Using approximately 15 ng of total RNA, TCR libraries were made with the QIAseq Immune Repertoire TCR panel. TCRdb recomputed calls from the reads with MiXCR, one row per CDR3 protein. The data show around 800 distinct CDR3 sequences, around 7% seen once. The sample here was CD8+ T cells from PBMCs, taken at baseline or after one month of anti-PD-1 therapy (not recorded which). These receptors all stem from a human donor with melanoma.

The genes are TRBV12-3 or TRBV12-4 and TRBJ1-5; possibly TRBD1 for D (6 bases). Trimming left V 4 bases short and J 7 bases short, with 11 bases between. The CDR3 has 13 residues. The CDR3 region has the DNA TGTGCCAGCAGTTGGGGGGGCGGACAGCCCCAGCATTTT. Protein: CASSWGGGQPQHF.

This clonotype is large. The chain couples TRBV19 to TRBJ2-7, with a tentative D call TRBD1 (6 bases). CDR3 length equals 13 residues. Germline V gene lookup returns CDR1 LNHDA and CDR2 SQIVND (reference sequence). The V gene lost 8 bases and the J gene lost 3 bases, with 14 bases spanning the gap. The CDR3 region has the DNA TGTGCCAGTTCCCGGGACACCGACTACGAGCAGTACTTC. It is translated as CASSRDTDYEQYF.

V and J are TRBV29-1 and TRBJ2-6, with a possible D match to TRBD1 (5 bases). Germline V gene sequence: CDR1 SQVTM, CDR2 ANQGSEA. Trimming removed 3 bases at V and 2 bases at J, with 8 bases between. The CDR3 loop spans 14 amino acids. This CDR3 reads CSVEAGTGANVLTF. Written as DNA, the CDR3 is TGCAGCGTTGAGGCAGGGACTGGGGCCAACGTCCTGACTTTC.

About this clonotype: It may be a read error: a sequence one base away is much more abundant. J is TRBJ2-6 and V is TRBV6-1, with D perhaps TRBD1 (5 bases). The CDR3 is 14 amino acids. The germline gives CDR1 MNHNS, CDR2 SASEGT. The CDR3: CASGLSSGANGLTF. DNA for the CDR3: TGTGCCAGCGGGCTTAGCTCTGGGGCCAACGGCCTGACTTTC.

This clonotype appeared a single time. One end of the junction varies from germline; a read error may be responsible. The gene calls are TRBV11-2 and TRBJ2-7; no clear D. Germline lookup yields CDR1 SGHAT and CDR2 FQNNGV. The length of the CDR3 is 16 residues. The CDR3 region has the DNA TGTGCCAGCAGGGGAAAACAAGGGATTTTCGCCTACGAGCATTACTTC. It encodes CASRGKQGIFAYEHYF.

This clonotype rates as medium-sized (0.01 to 0.1%). The rearrangement joins TRBV27 to TRBJ2-3; D unclear. V shed 4 bases and J shed 7 bases, with 18 bases lying between them. The CDR3 is 15 amino acids. Germline V lookup: CDR1 MNHEY, CDR2 SMNVEV (reference sequence). For the CDR3, the DNA is TGTGCCAGCAGTTGGAGCTTAGGAGCCCTTTATACGCAGTATTTT. Its translation: CASSWSLGALYTQYF.

This clonotype is labeled medium-sized. V is TRBV12-3 or TRBV12-4 and J is TRBJ2-5; 7 bases align to TRBD1. V lost 2 bases and J lost 4; bases outside the gene matches: 4. This CDR3 has 14 residues. The CDR3 DNA follows: TGTGCCAGCAGTTTAAAGGGGGCAATAGAGACCCAGTACTTC. It yields the protein CASSLKGAIETQYF.

This clonotype counts as medium-sized (0.01 to 0.1%). V usage is TRBV20-1 and J usage is TRBJ2-4, with D uncertain. The V and J ends lost 6 bases and 9 bases respectively, with 15 bases between them. The germline gives CDR1 DFQATT, CDR2 SNEGSKA (reference sequence). The CDR3 sequence is 12 residues long. As DNA, the CDR3 is TGCAGTGCGCGAGCAGATCGGTTCATTCAGTACTTC. Its protein is CSARADRFIQYF.

This rearrangement joins TRBV14 to TRBJ1-6; D remains unclear. The germline CDR1 and CDR2 sequences are SGHDN and FVKESK. The ends were cut back, 6 bases at V and 6 bases at J, with 18 bases in the middle. The CDR3 covers 16 residues. CDR3 region: CASSFMGGLGNSPLHF. The CDR3 DNA is TGTGCCAGCAGTTTTATGGGAGGGCTAGGTAATTCACCCCTCCACTTT. The full variable domain, its missing parts supplied by reference TRBV14 and TRBJ1-6, is EAGVTQFPSHSVIEKGQTVTLRCDPISGHDNLYWYRRVMGKEIKFLLHFVKESKQDESGMPNNRFLAERTGGTYSTLKVQPAELEDSGVYFCASSFMGGLGNSPLHFGNGTRLTVT.

By share, this clonotype counts as medium-sized. V gene TRBV5-4 combines with J gene TRBJ2-6; unclear D gene. The V end was cut by 3 bases, the J end by 2 bases, with 9 bases between. CDR3 length: 15 residues. Germline CDR1 reads SGHNT; CDR2 reads YYREEE (reference sequence). The CDR3 nucleotides read TGTGCCAGCAGCTCCGGCACCACTGGGGCCAACGTCCTGACTTTC. Translating gives CASSSGTTGANVLTF.

This rearrangement joins TRBV28 to TRBJ1-6; D remains ambiguous. CDR3 size: 14 residues. Trimming removed 3 bases from V and 8 bases from J, with 11 bases in between. Per the germline V gene, CDR1 is MDHEN and CDR2 is SYDVKM. CDR3 nucleotides: TGTGCCAGCAGTTTCAGGCGGGAGGATTCACCCCTCCACTTT. Encoded protein: CASSFRREDSPLHF.

The chain has TRBV3-1 and TRBJ2-3; TRBD2 matches 7 bases. From germline, CDR1 is LGHDT and CDR2 YNNKEL (reference sequence). The CDR3 length is 17 residues. Losses at the gene ends were 4 bases for V and 0 bases for J; bases not matched to a gene: 10. The CDR3 sequence is CASSRTRGDSSTDTQYF. The CDR3 DNA follows: TGTGCCAGCAGCCGCACTCGGGGGGACTCTAGCACAGATACGCAGTATTTT.

This clonotype was counted a few times. Since a much larger clone is just one base distant, this may be a read error. This is likely a read error, given that the CDR3 carries no conserved phenylalanine or tryptophan at its end. V is TRBV5-5 and J is TRBJ2-1; D gene uncertain. V lost 0 bases and J lost 7, with 17 bases in between. This CDR3 is 16 amino acids long. Germline values: CDR1 SGHKS, CDR2 YYEKEE (reference sequence). In DNA form, the CDR3 reads TGTGCCAGCAGCTTGGGTTTGTCCGGATTCGGGAATGAGCAGTTCTAC. It yields the protein CASSLGLSGFGNEQFY.

Relative to its sample, this clonotype is medium-sized. The rearrangement joins TRBV7-2 to TRBJ2-3; possible D gene TRBD2, 6 bases. Germline-derived CDR1 and CDR2 are SGHTA and FQGNSA. Trimming removed 5 bases at V and 0 bases at J, with 15 bases between. The CDR3 runs 16 residues. The CDR3 reads CASSPPWDSSTDTQYF. In DNA form, the CDR3 reads TGTGCCAGCAGCCCTCCCTGGGACTCTAGCACAGATACGCAGTATTTT.

This clonotype is medium-sized by share. The J gene is TRBJ2-3, the V gene TRBV6-2 or TRBV6-3; tentatively, D is TRBD2 (6 bases). The germline CDR1 and CDR2 sequences are MNHEY and SVGEGT. Deletions cut 8 bases from V and 8 bases from J, with 11 bases between. The CDR3 runs to 11 residues. The CDR3 DNA follows: TGTGCCAGCGGTCCCGGGGGTACGCAGTATTTT. As protein: CASGPGGTQYF.

A remark on this clonotype: It may be a read error: a sequence one base away is much more abundant. The V and J genes are TRBV28 and TRBJ2-5, with 7 bases aligning to TRBD1. This CDR3 contains 15 residues. CDR1 is MDHEN, CDR2 SYDVKM, per germline. Trimming at V came to 3 bases and at J to 5 bases, leaving 9 bases not matched to a gene. CDR3 in amino acids: CASSFDRADVETQYF. The CDR3 nucleotides read TGTGCCAGCAGTTTCGACAGGGCGGACGTGGAGACCCAGTACTTC.

The chain recombines TRBV7-3 with TRBJ2-3; no definite D call. V was pared by 0 bases and J by 0 bases, with 16 bases between. This CDR3 spans 18 amino acids. Germline loops: CDR1 SGHTA, CDR2 FQGTGA. The CDR3 bases are TGTGCCAGCAGCTTAACGCCTACGGGCAGGTCTAGCACAGATACGCAGTATTTT. Translation gives CASSLTPTGRSSTDTQYF.

This clonotype is labeled as medium-sized. V usage is TRBV28 and J usage is TRBJ1-2; D is uncertain. This CDR3 is built from 15 residues. The germline gives CDR1 MDHEN, CDR2 SYDVKM. The V end was cut by 6 bases, the J end by 0 bases, with 14 bases between. The CDR3 protein is CASRYFGSSNYGYTF. The CDR3 DNA reads TGTGCCAGCAGATACTTCGGGAGTTCTAACTATGGCTACACCTTC.

By share, this clonotype ranks as medium-sized (0.01 to 0.1%). The rearrangement links TRBV3-1 to TRBJ1-1; D remains unclear. Trimming took off 1 base at V and 4 bases at J, with 10 bases between the two ends. The CDR3 is 14 amino acids. The V gene's germline CDR1 is LGHDT and CDR2 YNNKEL (reference sequence). The CDR3 DNA sequence: TGTGCCAGCAGCCAAGCGGCCTTCTCCACTGAAGCTTTCTTT. This codes for CASSQAAFSTEAFF.

This clonotype counts as medium-sized. The gene calls are TRBV27 and TRBJ2-2; D call uncertain. Trimming removed 5 bases from V and 5 bases from J, with 3 bases in between. The CDR3 runs 11 residues. In germline, CDR1 is MNHEY, CDR2 SMNVEV (reference sequence). CDR3 in amino acids: CASSNTGELFF. The CDR3 region has the DNA TGTGCCAGCAGTAATACCGGGGAGCTGTTTTTT.

This clonotype showed up just a few times. The chain has TRBV19 and TRBJ2-7, with D uncertain. The germline V and J ends were trimmed by 7 bases and 4 bases, with 11 bases remaining between them. The V gene's germline CDR1 is LNHDA and CDR2 SQIVND (reference sequence). The CDR3 loop spans 12 amino acids. Here the CDR3 DNA reads TGTGCCAGTATGACAACAGATTACGAGCAGTACTTC. Amino acids: CASMTTDYEQYF.

This clonotype is deemed medium-sized. The gene calls are TRBV29-1 and TRBJ1-1; D uncertain. The germline V and J ends were trimmed by 6 bases and 6 bases, with 11 bases remaining between them. This CDR3 spans 11 amino acids. Germline V CDR1 and CDR2: SQVTM, ANQGSEA. Written as DNA, the CDR3 is TGCAGCGTAAGGCCTGGGGCTGAAGCTTTCTTT. Translating gives CSVRPGAEAFF.